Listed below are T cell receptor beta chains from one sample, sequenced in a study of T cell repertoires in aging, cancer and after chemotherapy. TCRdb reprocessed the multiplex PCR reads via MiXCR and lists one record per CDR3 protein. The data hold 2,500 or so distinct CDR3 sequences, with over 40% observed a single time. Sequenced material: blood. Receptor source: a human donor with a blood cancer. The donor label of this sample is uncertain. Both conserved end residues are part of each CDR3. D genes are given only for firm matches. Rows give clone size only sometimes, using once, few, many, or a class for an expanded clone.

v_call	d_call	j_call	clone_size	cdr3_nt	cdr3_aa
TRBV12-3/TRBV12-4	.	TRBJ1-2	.	TGTGCCAGCAGTCAAGGGTCCCTCCGAGGAGGCTACACCTTC	CASSQGSLRGGYTF
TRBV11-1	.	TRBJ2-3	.	TGTGCCAGCAGCTTATGGCAGAGCACAGATACGCAGTATTTT	CASSLWQSTDTQYF
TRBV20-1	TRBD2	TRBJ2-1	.	TGCAGTGCTAGAGAAATAGCGGGGGGGGGGAGCTCCTACAATGAGCAGTTCTTC	CSAREIAGGGSSYNEQFF
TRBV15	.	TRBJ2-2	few	TGTGCCACCAGCAGAGAGCGAACCGGGGAGCTGTTTTTT	CATSRERTGELFF
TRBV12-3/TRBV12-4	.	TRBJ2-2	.	TGTGCCAGCAGTCAACAGGGTTGGGCCGGGGAGCTGTTTTTT	CASSQQGWAGELFF
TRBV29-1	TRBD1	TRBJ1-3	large	TGCAGCGTTGAATTGCCGCGACAGGGGGCAGGAAACACCATATATTTT	CSVELPRQGAGNTIYF
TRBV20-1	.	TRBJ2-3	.	TGCAGTGCTGGGGTTTCACGGGCTACGCAGTATTTT	CSAGVSRATQYF
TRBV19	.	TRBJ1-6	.	TGTGCCACTGGACGAACTTCACCCCTCCACTTT	CATGRTSPLHF
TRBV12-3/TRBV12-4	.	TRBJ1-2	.	TGTGCCAGCAGTTATTCTAGGCTGGGGGATGGCTACACCTTC	CASSYSRLGDGYTF
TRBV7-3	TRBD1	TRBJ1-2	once	TGTGCCAGCAGCTTAAGGACAGGGGGGATTTGGAACTATGGCTACACCTTC	CASSLRTGGIWNYGYTF
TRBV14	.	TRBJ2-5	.	TGTGCCAGCAGCCAAGTAAAAGAGACCCAGTACTTC	CASSQVKETQYF
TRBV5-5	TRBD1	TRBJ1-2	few	TGTGCCAGCAGCCCCACGCCCCCGGGACAGGATTATGGCTACACCTTC	CASSPTPPGQDYGYTF
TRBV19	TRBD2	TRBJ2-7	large	TGTGCCAGTAGTATTGGGCTAGCGGGAACCTACGAGCAGTACTTC	CASSIGLAGTYEQYF
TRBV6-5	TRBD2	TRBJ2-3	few	TGTGCCAGCAGCTTTAGGGAGGGCATCACAGATACGCAGTATTTT	CASSFREGITDTQYF
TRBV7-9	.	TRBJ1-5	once	TGTGCCAGCAGTGGGAGAGATAGCAATCAGCCCCAGCATTTT	CASSGRDSNQPQHF
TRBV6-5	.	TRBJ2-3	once	TGTGCCAGCAGTTACTCCATCCGGGACCTAGGATCCGATACGCAGTATTTT	CASSYSIRDLGSDTQYF
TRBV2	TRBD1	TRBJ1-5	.	TGTGCCAGCAGCTCAGGGGGTCTCGGTCCCCAGCATTTT	CASSSGGLGPQHF
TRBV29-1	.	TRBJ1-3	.	TGCAGCGTTGGTAAAGGGGGCTCTGGAAACACCATATATTTT	CSVGKGGSGNTIYF
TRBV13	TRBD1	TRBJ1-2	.	TGTGCCAGCAGCTTAGGATGGCAGGGGGTTGACGACTATGGCCACACCTTC	CASSLGWQGVDDYGHTF
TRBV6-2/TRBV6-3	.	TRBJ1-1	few	TGTGCCACCCTACCGGTTTACTCCATTCCGGACACTGAAGCTTTCTTT	CATLPVYSIPDTEAFF
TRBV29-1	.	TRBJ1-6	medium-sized	TGCAGCGACCAACCGGTTGGGGGAAATTCACCCCTCCACTTT	CSDQPVGGNSPLHF
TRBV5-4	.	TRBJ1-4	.	TGTGCCAGCAGCTTGGTAGGAACGCCCGAAAAACTGTTTTTT	CASSLVGTPEKLFF
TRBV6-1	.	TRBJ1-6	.	TGTGCCAGCAGTGGACTCTTGGGGTTGAAGAATTCACCCCTCCACTTT	CASSGLLGLKNSPLHF
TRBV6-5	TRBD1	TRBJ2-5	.	TGTGCCAGCAGTTACTCGGCAGGGGGCGAGGGGGAGACCCAGTACTTC	CASSYSAGGEGETQYF
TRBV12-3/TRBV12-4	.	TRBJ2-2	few	TGTGCCAGCAGTTTAGGTTCAGGGGTCGGCACCGGGGAGCTGTTTTTT	CASSLGSGVGTGELFF
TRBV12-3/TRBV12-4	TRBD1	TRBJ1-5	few	TGTGCCAGCAGTCCCGGACTTGGACAGGCCACCAGGGCCCAGCATTTT	CASSPGLGQATRAQHF
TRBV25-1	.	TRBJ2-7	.	TGTGTCAGCAGTGAAGCGGGACATTACTACGAGCAGTACTTC	CVSSEAGHYYEQYF
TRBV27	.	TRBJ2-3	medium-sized	TGTGCCAGCGCCCCCCGGGGCGGTGGGGTGATTAGCACAGATACGCAGTATTTT	CASAPRGGGVISTDTQYF
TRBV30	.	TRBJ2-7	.	TGTGCCTGGAGTGTACTGGGCAGAGAAAGGCGCTTCGAGCAGTACTTC	CAWSVLGRERRFEQYF
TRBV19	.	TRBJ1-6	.	TGTGCCAGTAGTCTCTGGGACATCGTGGATTCACCCCTCCACTTT	CASSLWDIVDSPLHF
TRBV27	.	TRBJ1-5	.	TGTGCCAGCAGTTTTCGTTTGATGGGGGCCGGTAGCAATCAGCCCCAGCATTTT	CASSFRLMGAGSNQPQHF
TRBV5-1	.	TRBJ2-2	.	TGCGCCAGCAGCCAGACAAACACCGGGGAGCTGTTTTTT	CASSQTNTGELFF
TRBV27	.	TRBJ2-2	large	TGTGCCAGCACTTATTCGGGGGTCTACACCGGGGAGCTGTTTTTT	CASTYSGVYTGELFF
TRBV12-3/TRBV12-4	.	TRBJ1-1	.	TGTGCCAGCAGCCCATACGAAGCCGGACTTAACACTGAAGCTTTCTTT	CASSPYEAGLNTEAFF
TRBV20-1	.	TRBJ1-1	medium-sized	TGCAGTGCTAGGGGAATCACTGAAGCTTTCTTT	CSARGITEAFF
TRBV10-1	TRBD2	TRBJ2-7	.	TGCGCCAGCAGTGAAATAGCGGGAGCTGACAATGAGCAGTACTTC	CASSEIAGADNEQYF
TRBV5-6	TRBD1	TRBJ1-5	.	TGTGCCAGCAGCTTACCGGGACAGGGACAGCCCCAGCATTTT	CASSLPGQGQPQHF
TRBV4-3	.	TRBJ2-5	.	TGCGCCAGCAGCCAAGACATCCAGCGCCGCCAGACCCAGTACTTC	CASSQDIQRRQTQYF
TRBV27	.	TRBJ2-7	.	TGTGCCAGCAGTTTAGGGTACCCCTACGAGCAGTACTTC	CASSLGYPYEQYF
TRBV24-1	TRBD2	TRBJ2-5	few	TGTGCCACCAGTGATCCACTAGCGGGAAAAGAGACCCAGTACTTC	CATSDPLAGKETQYF